The 15 T cell receptor beta chains listed next were all sequenced from one sample in a study of OX40 agonist ivuxolimab in advanced cancers. The method behind the library was the immunoSEQ multiplex PCR assay. In TCRdb, the immuneACCESS table is reduced to in-frame sequences with V and J assigned. These tables do not hold every clone; where another copy was compared, an unresolved V gene accounts for under half, and the others remain unexplained. Within this sample are 75,000 to 90,000 clones, with more than 85% of them counted one time only. In total, the top ten clones hold around 1.1% of the sample. The starting material was CD4+ or CD8+ T cells sorted from blood, obtained in a trial of the OX40 agonist ivuxolimab. These receptors all come from an adult with an advanced solid tumor such as melanoma, head and neck, liver or kidney cancer.

This rearrangement joins TRBV28 to TRBJ2-5, with 8 positions matching TRBD2. Germline V gene data show CDR1 as MDHEN and CDR2 as SYDVKM. Trimming cost V 3 bases and J 0 bases; bases outside gene matches: 3. This CDR3 has 15 amino acids. The DNA of the CDR3 is TGTGCCAGCAGTTTCTCGGGAGGGAACCAAGAGACCCAGTACTTC. It yields the protein CASSFSGGNQETQYF. Full variable domain (outside the CDR3, taken from reference TRBV28 and TRBJ2-5): DVKVTQSSRYLVKRTGEKVFLECVQDMDHENMFWYRQDPGLGLRLIYFSYDVKMKEKGDIPEGYSVSREKKERFSLILESASTNQTSMYLCASSFSGGNQETQYFGPGTRLLVL.

The rearrangement links TRBV5-4 to TRBJ2-7, with a weak D call TRBD2 (5 bases). The germline V gene has CDR1 SGHNT and CDR2 YYREEE (reference sequence). The CDR3 totals 13 residues. V was trimmed by 6 bases and J by 7 bases, leaving 17 bases between them. CDR3 amino acids: CASTSDSLGEQYF. The CDR3 nucleotides read TGTGCCAGCACCTCGGACTCACTGGGAGAGCAGTACTTC.

The genes are TRBV30 and TRBJ2-3; 15 bases line up with TRBD2. Germline CDR1 GTSNPN, CDR2 SVGIG (reference sequence). V lost 2 bases to trimming and J lost 4 bases; unmatched junction nucleotides: 4. The CDR3 is 16 residues long. The CDR3 region is CAWSYGLAGGADTQYF. In DNA, the CDR3 is TGTGCCTGGAGTTATGGACTAGCGGGAGGGGCAGATACGCAGTATTTT.

The count of this clone is one. This chain links TRBV19 with TRBJ2-1; 7 bases are shared with TRBD2. Per the germline V gene, CDR1 is LNHDA and CDR2 is SQIVND (reference sequence). After removal of 7 bases from V and 7 bases from J, the junction contained 13 bases not matched to a gene. The CDR3 length is 15 residues. As DNA, the CDR3 is TGTGCCAGTATGCGACGGGGGGAGTCCTGGAATGAGCAGTTCTTC. It is translated as CASMRRGESWNEQFF.

This chain joins TRBV5-8 and TRBJ1-5; D remains unclear. V gave up 5 bases and J gave up 1 base, with 16 bases separating them. Germline values: CDR1 SGHTS, CDR2 YDEGEE. This CDR3 spans 16 amino acids. CDR3 protein: CASSLEVRESNQPQHF. The DNA for the CDR3 is TGTGCCAGCAGTCTGGAAGTAAGGGAAAGCAATCAGCCCCAGCATTTT.

V usage is TRBV2 and J usage is TRBJ2-6; TRBD2 matches 8 bases. There are 18 residues in the CDR3. CDR1 and CDR2 from the germline V gene are SNHLY and FYNNEI. V lost 3 bases to trimming and J lost 0 bases; unmatched junction nucleotides: 7. Here the CDR3 DNA reads TGTGCCAGCAGTGACTTCCTAGCGGGTATCTCTGGGGCCAACGTCCTGACTTTC. Translating it yields CASSDFLAGISGANVLTF.

This chain connects TRBV27 to TRBJ1-6; TRBD1 aligns across 8 bases. This CDR3 comprises 14 residues. Germline loops: CDR1 MNHEY, CDR2 SMNVEV (reference sequence). Germline trimming cut 6 bases from V and 6 bases from J; bases unmatched to any gene: 4. The CDR3 nucleotides are TGTGCCAGCAGACGGGGACAGGTTAATTCACCCCTCCACTTT. This gives the protein CASRRGQVNSPLHF.

This chain joins TRBV7-3 and TRBJ2-3; D is perhaps TRBD1 or TRBD2 (6 bases each). Between the trimmed V and J ends, which lost 3 bases and 3 bases, there was a span of 10 bases. The CDR3 sequence is 14 residues long. Germline V CDR1 and CDR2: SGHTA, FQGTGA. This CDR3 reads CASSFGGGTDTQYF. The DNA of the CDR3 is TGTGCCAGCAGCTTCGGAGGGGGGACAGATACGCAGTATTTT.

V usage is TRBV6-5 and J usage is TRBJ2-3, with D tentatively TRBD2 (6 bases). V lost 6 bases to trimming and J lost 0 bases, with 13 bases between them. The CDR3 consists of 15 residues. The germline V gene has CDR1 MNHEY and CDR2 SVGAGI. CDR3 sequence: CASRRDSYSTDTQYF. The CDR3 nucleotides read TGTGCCAGCAGACGGGACTCCTATAGCACAGATACGCAGTATTTT.

The chain links TRBV7-2 to TRBJ1-2; possibly TRBD1 for D (5 bases). In germline, CDR1 is SGHTA, CDR2 FQGNSA. V dropped 4 bases and J dropped 8 bases, with 11 bases sitting between them. The CDR3 spans 12 residues. This CDR3 reads CASSWGGGGYTF. The CDR3 nucleotides are TGTGCCAGCAGCTGGGGTGGGGGGGGCTACACCTTC.

The chain has TRBV10-3 and TRBJ1-1, with TRBD1 matching 7 bases. The germline V gene encodes CDR1 ENHRY and CDR2 SYGVKD. Unmatched junction bases numbered 12, after V lost 2 bases and J lost 0 bases. The CDR3 runs 18 residues. The CDR3 DNA is TGTGCCATCAGTGAGCACAGGGGAGGGTCATACATGAACACTGAAGCTTTCTTT. It is translated as CAISEHRGGSYMNTEAFF.

The V and J genes are TRBV27 and TRBJ1-2, with D perhaps TRBD1 (6 bases). Germline V lookup: CDR1 MNHEY, CDR2 SMNVEV (reference sequence). The ends were cut back, 5 bases at V and 6 bases at J, with 19 bases in the middle. There are 15 residues in the CDR3. The CDR3 coding sequence is TGTGCCAGCAGTCGACCCGGGGGCCTTAGGGATGGCTACACCTTC. Translation: CASSRPGGLRDGYTF.

V usage is TRBV18 and J usage is TRBJ2-1, with unresolved D. Germline V gives CDR1 KGHSH, CDR2 LQKENI. Trimming took 4 bases from V and 0 from J, leaving 7 bases between them. The CDR3 contains 14 residues. CDR3 residues: CASSHPSSYNEQFF. CDR3 sequence (DNA): TGTGCCAGCTCACACCCGAGCTCCTACAATGAGCAGTTCTTC.

The J gene is TRBJ1-4, the V gene TRBV10-3; D not certain. CDR3 length equals 16 residues. Trimming shortened V by 4 bases and J by 3 bases, and 15 bases separated the two germline ends. Germline V gene sequence: CDR1 ENHRY, CDR2 SYGVKD. The CDR3 bases are TGTGCCATCAGTGGAGGGTTTGCTCCATCTAATGAAAAACTGTTTTTT. This translates into CAISGGFAPSNEKLFF.

This clone has only a few counts. The chain's CDR3 is CASSLALAGYQETQYF. The DNA for the CDR3 is TGCGCCAGCAGCTTGGCCCTAGCGGGGTACCAAGAGACCCAGTACTTC. The chain couples TRBV5-1 to TRBJ2-5; 9 bases are a match to TRBD2. The CDR3 contains 16 residues. The germline V gene has CDR1 SGHRS and CDR2 YFSETQ. The J segment lost 0 bases and the V segment lost 0 bases, leaving 3 bases of the junction unmatched.